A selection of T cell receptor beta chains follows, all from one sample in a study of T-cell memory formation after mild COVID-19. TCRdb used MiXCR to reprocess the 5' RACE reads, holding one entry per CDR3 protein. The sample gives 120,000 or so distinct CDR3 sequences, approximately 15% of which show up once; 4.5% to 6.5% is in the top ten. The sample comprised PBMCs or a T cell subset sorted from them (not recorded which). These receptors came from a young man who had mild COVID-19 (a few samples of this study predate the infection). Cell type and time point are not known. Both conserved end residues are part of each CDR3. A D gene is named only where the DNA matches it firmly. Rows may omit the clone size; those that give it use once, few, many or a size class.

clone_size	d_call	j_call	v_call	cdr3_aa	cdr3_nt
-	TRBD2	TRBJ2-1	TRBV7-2	CASSLAGVTYNEQFF	TGTGCCAGCAGCTTGGCGGGGGTAACCTACAATGAGCAGTTCTTC
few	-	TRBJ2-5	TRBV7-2	CASSLVWSTQETQYF	TGTGCCAGCAGCTTAGTCTGGTCAACACAAGAGACCCAGTACTTC
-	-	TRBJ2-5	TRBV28	CASTGTFLGETQYF	TGTGCCAGTACCGGGACCTTCCTAGGGGAGACCCAGTACTTC
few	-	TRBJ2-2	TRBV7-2	CASSLTAGIAGELFF	TGTGCCAGCAGCTTAACCGCAGGGATCGCCGGGGAGCTGTTTTTT
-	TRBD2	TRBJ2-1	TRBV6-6	CASSGGTSAPNEQFF	TGTGCCAGCAGTGGCGGGACTAGCGCCCCCAATGAGCAGTTCTTC
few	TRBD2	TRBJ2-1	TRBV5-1	CASSPSTSGGLPPSLGFF	TGCGCCAGCAGCCCCTCGACTAGCGGGGGCCTTCCCCCCAGTCTAGGGTTCTTC
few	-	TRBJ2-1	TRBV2	CASNQGHYNEQFF	TGTGCCAGCAACCAGGGACATTACAATGAGCAGTTCTTC
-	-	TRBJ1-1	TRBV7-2	CASSPYINPEAFF	TGTGCCAGCAGCCCGTATATTAACCCTGAAGCTTTCTTT
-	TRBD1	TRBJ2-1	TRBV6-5	CASSRAQGWQFF	TGTGCCAGCAGCCGCGCACAGGGGTGGCAGTTCTTC
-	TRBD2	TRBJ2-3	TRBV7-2	CASSGRVSTDTQYF	TGTGCCAGCAGCGGGAGGGTGAGCACAGATACGCAGTATTTT
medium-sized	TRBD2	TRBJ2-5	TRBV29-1	CSVGTSGGVETQYF	TGCAGCGTGGGGACTAGCGGGGGAGTAGAGACCCAGTACTTC
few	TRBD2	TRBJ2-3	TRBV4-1	CASSRTTSGGSTDTQYF	TGCGCCAGCAGCCGAACCACTAGCGGGGGTAGCACAGATACGCAGTATTTT
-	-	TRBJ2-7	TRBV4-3	CASSQRGDTYYEQYF	TGCGCCAGCAGCCAAAGGGGGGACACCTACTACGAGCAGTACTTC
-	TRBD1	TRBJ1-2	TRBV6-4	CASSATGTYGYTF	TGTGCCAGCAGTGCGACAGGGACCTATGGCTACACCTTC
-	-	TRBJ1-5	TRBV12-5	CASGLGTPGHNQPQHF	TGTGCTAGTGGTTTGGGTACTCCAGGGCACAATCAGCCCCAGCATTTT
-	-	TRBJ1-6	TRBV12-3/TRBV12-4	CASSLLEESPLHF	TGTGCCAGCAGTTTGTTGGAGGAGTCACCCCTCCACTTT
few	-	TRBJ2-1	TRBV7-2	CASSGRDLAGNEQFF	TGTGCCAGCAGCGGTAGGGACCTCGCGGGGAATGAGCAGTTCTTC
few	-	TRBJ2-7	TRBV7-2	CASSFQPPYEQYF	TGTGCCAGCAGCTTCCAGCCGCCATACGAGCAGTACTTC
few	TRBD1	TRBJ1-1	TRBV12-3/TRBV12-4	CASSTRTGHYYEAFF	TGTGCCAGCAGTACCCGGACAGGGCACTATTATGAAGCTTTCTTT
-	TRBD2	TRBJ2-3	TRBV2	CASSVGSGVTDTQYF	TGTGCCAGCAGTGTGGGGAGCGGGGTCACAGATACGCAGTATTTT
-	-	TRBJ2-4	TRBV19	CASSIAPDRNIQYF	TGTGCCAGTAGTATAGCTCCTGACAGGAACATTCAGTACTTC
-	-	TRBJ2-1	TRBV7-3	CASSFTPRGEQFF	TGTGCCAGCAGCTTCACCCCGCGAGGTGAGCAGTTCTTC
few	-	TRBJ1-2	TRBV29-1	CSVAYGYTF	TGCAGCGTTGCGTATGGCTACACCTTC
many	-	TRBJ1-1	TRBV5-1	CASSLEAGSTEAFF	TGCGCCAGCAGCTTGGAGGCAGGGAGCACTGAAGCTTTCTTT
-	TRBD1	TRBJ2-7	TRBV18	CASSPGQRTYEQYF	TGTGCCAGCTCACCGGGACAGAGAACCTACGAGCAGTACTTC
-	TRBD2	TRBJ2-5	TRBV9	CASSRTSGGVKETQYF	TGTGCCAGCAGCAGGACTAGCGGGGGGGTAAAAGAGACCCAGTACTTC
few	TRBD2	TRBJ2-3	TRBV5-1	CASSLGSSGETDTQYF	TGCGCCAGCAGCCTTGGCTCTAGCGGGGAGACAGATACGCAGTATTTT